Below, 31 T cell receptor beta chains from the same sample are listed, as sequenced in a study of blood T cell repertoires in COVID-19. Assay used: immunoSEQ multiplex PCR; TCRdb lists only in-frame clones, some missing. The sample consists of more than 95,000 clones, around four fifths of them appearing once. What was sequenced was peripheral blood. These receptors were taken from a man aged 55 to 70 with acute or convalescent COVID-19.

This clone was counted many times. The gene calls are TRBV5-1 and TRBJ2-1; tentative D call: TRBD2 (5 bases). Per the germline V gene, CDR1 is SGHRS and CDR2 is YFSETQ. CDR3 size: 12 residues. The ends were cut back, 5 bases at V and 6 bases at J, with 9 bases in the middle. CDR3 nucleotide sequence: TGCGCCAGCAGAAGAGAGGGCAATGAGCAGTTCTTC. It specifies CASRREGNEQFF.

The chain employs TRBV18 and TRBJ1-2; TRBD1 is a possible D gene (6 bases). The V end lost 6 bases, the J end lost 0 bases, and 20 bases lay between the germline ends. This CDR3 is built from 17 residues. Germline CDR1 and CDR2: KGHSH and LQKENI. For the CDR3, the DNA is TGTGCCAGCTCGATTTTCGGACAGTCTATCGCTAACTATGGCTACACCTTC. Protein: CASSIFGQSIANYGYTF.

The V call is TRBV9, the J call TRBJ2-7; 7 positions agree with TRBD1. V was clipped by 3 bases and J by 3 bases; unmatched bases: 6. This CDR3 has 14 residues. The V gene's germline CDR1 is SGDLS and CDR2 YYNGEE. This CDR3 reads CASSDGTASYEQYF. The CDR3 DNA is TGTGCCAGCAGCGATGGGACAGCTAGCTACGAGCAGTACTTC.

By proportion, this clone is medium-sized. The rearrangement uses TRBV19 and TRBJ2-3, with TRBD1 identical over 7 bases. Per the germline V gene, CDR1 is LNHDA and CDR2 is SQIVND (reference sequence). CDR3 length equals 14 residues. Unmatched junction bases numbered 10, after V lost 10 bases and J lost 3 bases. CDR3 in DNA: TGTGCCACTTCGACAGGGATTACGACAGATACGCAGTATTTT. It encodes CATSTGITTDTQYF.

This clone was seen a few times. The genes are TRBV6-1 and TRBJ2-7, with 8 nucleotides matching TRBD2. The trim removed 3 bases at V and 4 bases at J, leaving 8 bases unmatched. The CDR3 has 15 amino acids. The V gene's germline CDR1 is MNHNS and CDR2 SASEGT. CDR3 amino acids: CASSERLAGAYEQYF. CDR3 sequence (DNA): TGTGCCAGCAGTGAGAGGCTAGCGGGCGCATACGAGCAGTACTTC.

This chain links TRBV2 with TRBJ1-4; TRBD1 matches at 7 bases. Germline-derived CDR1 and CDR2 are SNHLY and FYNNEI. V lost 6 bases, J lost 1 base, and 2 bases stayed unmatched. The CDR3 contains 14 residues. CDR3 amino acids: CASRRDRTNEKLFF. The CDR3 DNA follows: TGTGCCAGCAGACGGGACAGAACTAATGAAAAACTGTTTTTT.

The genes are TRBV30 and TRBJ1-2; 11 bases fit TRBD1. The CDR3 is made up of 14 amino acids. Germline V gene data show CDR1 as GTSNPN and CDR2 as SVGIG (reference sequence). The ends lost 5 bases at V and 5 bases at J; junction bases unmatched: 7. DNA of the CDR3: TGTGCCTGGGGACAGGGGGCTTCCCGATATGGCTACACCTTC. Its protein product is CAWGQGASRYGYTF.

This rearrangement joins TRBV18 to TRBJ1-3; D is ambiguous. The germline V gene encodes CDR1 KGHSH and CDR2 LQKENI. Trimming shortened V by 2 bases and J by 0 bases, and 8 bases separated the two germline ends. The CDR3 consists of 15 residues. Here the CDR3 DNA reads TGTGCCAGCTCACCAAGGCAGGTCTCTGGAAACACCATATATTTT. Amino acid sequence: CASSPRQVSGNTIYF.

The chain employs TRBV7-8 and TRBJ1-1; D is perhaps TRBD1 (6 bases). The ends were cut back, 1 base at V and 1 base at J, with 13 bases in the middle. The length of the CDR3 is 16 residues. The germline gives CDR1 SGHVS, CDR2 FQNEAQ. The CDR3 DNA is TGTGCCAGCAGCTTAGAAATCCAGGGGAAGAACACTGAAGCTTTCTTT. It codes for CASSLEIQGKNTEAFF.

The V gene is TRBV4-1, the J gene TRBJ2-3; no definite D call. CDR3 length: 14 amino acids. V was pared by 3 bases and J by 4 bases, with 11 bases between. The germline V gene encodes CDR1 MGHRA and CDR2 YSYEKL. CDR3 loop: CASSHGTPPDTQYF. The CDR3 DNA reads TGCGCCAGCAGCCATGGCACGCCCCCAGATACGCAGTATTTT.

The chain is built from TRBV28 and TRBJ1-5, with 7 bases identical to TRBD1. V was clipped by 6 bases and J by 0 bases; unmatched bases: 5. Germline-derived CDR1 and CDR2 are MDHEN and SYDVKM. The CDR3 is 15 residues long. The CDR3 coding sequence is TGTGCCAGCAGCCCCGGGACAGTTAGCAATCAGCCCCAGCATTTT. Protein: CASSPGTVSNQPQHF.

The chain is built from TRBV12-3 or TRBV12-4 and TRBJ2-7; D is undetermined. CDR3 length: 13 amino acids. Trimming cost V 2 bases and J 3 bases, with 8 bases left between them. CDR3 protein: CASSLNTDYEQYF. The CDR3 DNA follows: TGTGCCAGCAGTTTAAATACTGACTACGAGCAGTACTTC.

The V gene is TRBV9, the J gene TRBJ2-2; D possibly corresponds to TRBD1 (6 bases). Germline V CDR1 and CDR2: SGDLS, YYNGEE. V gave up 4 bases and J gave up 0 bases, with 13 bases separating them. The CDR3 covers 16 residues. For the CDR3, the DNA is TGTGCCAGCAGCCCCCGAGGGGACACGAACACCGGGGAGCTGTTTTTT. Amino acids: CASSPRGDTNTGELFF.

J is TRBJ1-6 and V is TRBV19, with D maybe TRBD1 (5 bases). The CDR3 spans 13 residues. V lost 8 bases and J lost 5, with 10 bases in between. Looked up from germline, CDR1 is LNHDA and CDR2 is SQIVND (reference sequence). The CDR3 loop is CASGQIDNSPLHF. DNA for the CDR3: TGTGCCAGTGGACAAATCGATAATTCACCCCTCCACTTT. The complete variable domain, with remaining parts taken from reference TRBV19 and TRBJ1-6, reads DGGITQSPKYLFRKEGQNVTLSCEQNLNHDAMYWYRQDPGQGLRLIYYSQIVNDFQKGDIAEGYSVSREKKESFPLTVTSAQKNPTAFYLCASGQIDNSPLHFGNGTRLTVT.

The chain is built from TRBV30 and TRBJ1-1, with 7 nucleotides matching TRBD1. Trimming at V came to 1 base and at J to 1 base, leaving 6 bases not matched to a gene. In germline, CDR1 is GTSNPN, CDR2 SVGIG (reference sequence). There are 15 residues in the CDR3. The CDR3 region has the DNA TGTGCCTGGAGTGGATATACAGGGGAGAACACTGAAGCTTTCTTT. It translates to CAWSGYTGENTEAFF.

The CDR3 is CASSQKTRTEAFF. CDR3 in DNA: TGTGCCAGCAGCCAAAAGACACGCACTGAAGCTTTCTTT. This chain connects TRBV7-9 to TRBJ1-1; D gene uncertain. Germline CDR1 reads SEHNR; CDR2 reads FQNEAQ (reference sequence). V lost 5 bases and J lost 4, with 11 bases in between. CDR3 length: 13 amino acids.

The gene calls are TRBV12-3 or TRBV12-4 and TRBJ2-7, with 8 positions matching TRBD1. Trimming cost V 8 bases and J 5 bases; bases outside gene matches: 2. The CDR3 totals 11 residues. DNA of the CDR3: TGTGCCAGCGGACAGGGTAACGAGCAGTACTTC. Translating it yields CASGQGNEQYF.

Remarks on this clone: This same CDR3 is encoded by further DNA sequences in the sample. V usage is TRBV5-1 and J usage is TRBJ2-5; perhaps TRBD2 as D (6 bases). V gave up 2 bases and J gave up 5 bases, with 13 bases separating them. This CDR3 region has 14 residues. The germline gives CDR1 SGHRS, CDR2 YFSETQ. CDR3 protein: CASSLREGGETQYF. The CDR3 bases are TGCGCCAGCAGCTTACGAGAGGGAGGCGAGACCCAGTACTTC.

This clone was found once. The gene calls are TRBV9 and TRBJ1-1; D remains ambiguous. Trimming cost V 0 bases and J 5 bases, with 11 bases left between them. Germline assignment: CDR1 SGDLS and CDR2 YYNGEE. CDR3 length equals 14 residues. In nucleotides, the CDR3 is TGTGCCAGCAGCGTAGAAGAGGGCCGTACTGAAGCTTTCTTT. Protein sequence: CASSVEEGRTEAFF.

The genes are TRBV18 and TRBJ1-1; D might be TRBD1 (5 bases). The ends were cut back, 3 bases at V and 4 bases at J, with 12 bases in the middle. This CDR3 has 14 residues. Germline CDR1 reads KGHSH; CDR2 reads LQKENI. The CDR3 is CASSPRRDPTEAFF. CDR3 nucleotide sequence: TGTGCCAGCTCACCGAGGAGGGACCCCACTGAAGCTTTCTTT.

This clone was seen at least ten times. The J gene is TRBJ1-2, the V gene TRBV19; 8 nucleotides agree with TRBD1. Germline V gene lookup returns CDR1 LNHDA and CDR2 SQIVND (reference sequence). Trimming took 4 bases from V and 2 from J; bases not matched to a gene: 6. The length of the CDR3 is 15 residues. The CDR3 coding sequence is TGTGCCAGTAGTACGACAGGGGTCGTCAACTATGGCTACACCTTC. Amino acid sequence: CASSTTGVVNYGYTF.

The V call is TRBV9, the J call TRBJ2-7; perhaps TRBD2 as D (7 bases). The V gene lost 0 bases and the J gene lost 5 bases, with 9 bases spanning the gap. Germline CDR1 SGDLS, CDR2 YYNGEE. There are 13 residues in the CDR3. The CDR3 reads CASSVEGGDEQYF. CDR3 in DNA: TGTGCCAGCAGCGTAGAAGGGGGGGACGAGCAGTACTTC.

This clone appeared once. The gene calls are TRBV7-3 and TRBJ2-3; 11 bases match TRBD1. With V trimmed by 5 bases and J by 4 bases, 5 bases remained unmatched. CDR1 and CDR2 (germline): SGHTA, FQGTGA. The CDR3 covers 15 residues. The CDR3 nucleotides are TGTGCCAGCAGCCCCGGGACAGGGGGATCAGATACGCAGTATTTT. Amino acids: CASSPGTGGSDTQYF.

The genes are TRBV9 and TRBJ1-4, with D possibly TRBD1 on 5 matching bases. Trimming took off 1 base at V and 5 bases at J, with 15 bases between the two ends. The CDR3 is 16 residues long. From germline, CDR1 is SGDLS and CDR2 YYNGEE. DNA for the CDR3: TGTGCCAGCAGCGTATCCTCCAGGGTCCGAAATGAAAAACTGTTTTTT. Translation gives CASSVSSRVRNEKLFF.

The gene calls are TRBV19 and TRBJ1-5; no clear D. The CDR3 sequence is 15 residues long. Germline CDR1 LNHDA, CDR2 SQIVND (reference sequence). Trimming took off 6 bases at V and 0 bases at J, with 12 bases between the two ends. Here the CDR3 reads CASRTGANSNQPQHF. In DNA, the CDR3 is TGTGCCAGTAGAACGGGAGCTAATAGCAATCAGCCCCAGCATTTT.

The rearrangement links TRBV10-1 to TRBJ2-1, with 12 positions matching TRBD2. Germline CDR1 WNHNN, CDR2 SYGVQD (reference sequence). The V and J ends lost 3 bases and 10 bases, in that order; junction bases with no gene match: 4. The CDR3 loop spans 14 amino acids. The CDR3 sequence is CASSDTSGRTEQFF. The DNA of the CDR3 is TGCGCCAGCAGTGACACTAGCGGGAGGACCGAGCAGTTCTTC.

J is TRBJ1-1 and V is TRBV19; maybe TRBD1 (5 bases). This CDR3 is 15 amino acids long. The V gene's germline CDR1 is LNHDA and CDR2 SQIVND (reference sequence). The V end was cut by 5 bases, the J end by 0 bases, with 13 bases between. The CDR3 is CASSGMTVVNTEAFF. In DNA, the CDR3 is TGTGCCAGTAGTGGCATGACAGTTGTGAACACTGAAGCTTTCTTT.

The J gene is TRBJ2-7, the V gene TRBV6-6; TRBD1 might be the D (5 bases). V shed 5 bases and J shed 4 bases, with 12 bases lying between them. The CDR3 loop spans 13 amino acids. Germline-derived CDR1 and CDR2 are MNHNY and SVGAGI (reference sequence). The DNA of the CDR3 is TGTGCCAGCAGTGCGGACAAAAATTACGAGCAGTACTTC. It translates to CASSADKNYEQYF.

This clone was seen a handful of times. CDR3: CASSPRRDRNSYEQYF. Here the CDR3 DNA reads TGTGCCAGCAGCCCCCGGCGGGACAGGAACTCCTACGAGCAGTACTTC. The J gene is TRBJ2-7, the V gene TRBV7-9; 8 bases agree with TRBD1. The germline V gene encodes CDR1 SEHNR and CDR2 FQNEAQ (reference sequence). V lost 5 bases, J lost 0 bases, and 9 bases stayed unmatched. The CDR3 loop spans 16 amino acids.

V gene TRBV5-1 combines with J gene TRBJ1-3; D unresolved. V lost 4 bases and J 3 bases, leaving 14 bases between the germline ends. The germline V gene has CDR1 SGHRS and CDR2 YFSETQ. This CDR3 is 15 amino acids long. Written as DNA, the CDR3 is TGCGCCAGCAGCCCCGGTATCTTGCTTGGAAACACCATATATTTT. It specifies CASSPGILLGNTIYF. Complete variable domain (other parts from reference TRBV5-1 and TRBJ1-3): KAGVTQTPRYLIKTRGQQVTLSCSPISGHRSVSWYQQTPGQGLQFLFEYFSETQRNKGNFPGRFSGRQFSNSRSEMNVSTLELGDSALYLCASSPGILLGNTIYFGEGSWLTVV.

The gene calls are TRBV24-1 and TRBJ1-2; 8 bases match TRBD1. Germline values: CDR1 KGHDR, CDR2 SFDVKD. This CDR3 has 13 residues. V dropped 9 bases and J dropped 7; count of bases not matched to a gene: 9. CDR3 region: CATQNPTGGGYTF. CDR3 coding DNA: TGTGCCACCCAAAATCCCACAGGGGGTGGCTACACCTTC.